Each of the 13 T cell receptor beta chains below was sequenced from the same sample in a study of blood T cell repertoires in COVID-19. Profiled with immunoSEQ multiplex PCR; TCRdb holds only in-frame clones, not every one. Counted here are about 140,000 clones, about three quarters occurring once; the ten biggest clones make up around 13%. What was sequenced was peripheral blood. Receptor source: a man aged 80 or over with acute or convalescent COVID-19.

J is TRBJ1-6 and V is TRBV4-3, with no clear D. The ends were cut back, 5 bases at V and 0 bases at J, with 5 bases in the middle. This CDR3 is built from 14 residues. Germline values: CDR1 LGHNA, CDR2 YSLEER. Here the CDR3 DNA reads TGCGCCAGCAGCGCGAGCTCCTATAATTCACCCCTCCACTTT. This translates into CASSASSYNSPLHF.

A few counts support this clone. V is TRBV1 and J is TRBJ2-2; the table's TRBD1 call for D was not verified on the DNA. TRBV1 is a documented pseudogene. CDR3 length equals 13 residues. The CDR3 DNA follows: TGCACCAGCAGGGCCCTCAACACCGGGGAGCTGTTTTTT. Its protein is CTSRALNTGELFF.

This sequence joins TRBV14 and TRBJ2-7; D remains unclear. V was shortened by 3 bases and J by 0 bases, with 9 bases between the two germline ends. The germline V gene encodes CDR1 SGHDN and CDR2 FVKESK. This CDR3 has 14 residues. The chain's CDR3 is CASSQVRNSYEQYF. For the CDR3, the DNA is TGTGCCAGCAGCCAGGTCAGGAACTCCTACGAGCAGTACTTC.

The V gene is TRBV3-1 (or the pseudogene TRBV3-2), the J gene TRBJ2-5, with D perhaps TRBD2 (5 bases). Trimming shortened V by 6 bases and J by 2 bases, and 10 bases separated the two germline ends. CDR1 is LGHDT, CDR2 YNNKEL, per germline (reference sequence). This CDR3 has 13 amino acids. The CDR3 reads CASSRGIQETQYF. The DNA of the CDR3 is TGTGCCAGCAGTCGAGGGATTCAAGAGACCCAGTACTTC.

The chain's CDR3 is CASSRTGNNSPLHF. The CDR3 DNA sequence: TGCGCCAGCAGCCGGACAGGGAATAATTCACCCCTCCACTTT. The chain has TRBV4-1 and TRBJ1-6; TRBD1 agrees at 8 bases. V dropped 4 bases and J dropped 5; count of bases not matched to a gene: 1. Germline CDR1 reads MGHRA; CDR2 reads YSYEKL. The CDR3 spans 14 residues.

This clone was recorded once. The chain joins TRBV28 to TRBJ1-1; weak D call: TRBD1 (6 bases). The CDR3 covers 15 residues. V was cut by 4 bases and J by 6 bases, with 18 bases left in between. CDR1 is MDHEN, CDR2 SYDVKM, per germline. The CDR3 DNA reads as TGTGCCAGCAGTTCTAACCCGGGCAAGGGGGCTGAAGCTTTCTTT. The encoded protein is CASSSNPGKGAEAFF.

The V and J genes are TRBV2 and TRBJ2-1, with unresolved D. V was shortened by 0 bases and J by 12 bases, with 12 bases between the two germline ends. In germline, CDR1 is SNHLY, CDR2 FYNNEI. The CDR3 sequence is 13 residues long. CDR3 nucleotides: TGTGCCAGCAGTGAAGCTCTTACCTCCGGGCAGTTCTTC. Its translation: CASSEALTSGQFF.

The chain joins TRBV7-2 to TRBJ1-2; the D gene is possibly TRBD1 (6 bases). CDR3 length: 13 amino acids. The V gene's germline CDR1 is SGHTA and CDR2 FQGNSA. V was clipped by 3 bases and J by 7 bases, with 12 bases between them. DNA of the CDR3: TGTGCCAGCAGCTTCTCAGGGGCAGGTGGCTACACCTTC. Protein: CASSFSGAGGYTF.

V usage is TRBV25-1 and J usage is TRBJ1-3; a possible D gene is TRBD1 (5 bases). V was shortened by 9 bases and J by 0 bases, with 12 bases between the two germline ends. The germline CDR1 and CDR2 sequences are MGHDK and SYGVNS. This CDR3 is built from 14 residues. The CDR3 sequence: CASQQAHSGNTIYF. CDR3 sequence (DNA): TGTGCCAGTCAACAGGCCCACTCTGGAAACACCATATATTTT.

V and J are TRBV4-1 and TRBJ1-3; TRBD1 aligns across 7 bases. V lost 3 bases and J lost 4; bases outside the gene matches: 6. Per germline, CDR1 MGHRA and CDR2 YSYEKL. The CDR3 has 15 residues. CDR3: CASSQPRDRGNTIYF. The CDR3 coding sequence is TGCGCCAGCAGCCAGCCTCGGGACAGAGGAAACACCATATATTTT.

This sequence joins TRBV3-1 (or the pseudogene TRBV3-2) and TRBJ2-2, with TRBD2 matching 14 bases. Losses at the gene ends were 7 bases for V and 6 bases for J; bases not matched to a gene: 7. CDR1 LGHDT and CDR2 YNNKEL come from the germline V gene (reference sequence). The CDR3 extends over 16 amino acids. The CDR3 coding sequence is TGTGCCAGCACCGGGCCGGGACTAGCGGGGGCCGGGGAGCTGTTTTTT. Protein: CASTGPGLAGAGELFF.

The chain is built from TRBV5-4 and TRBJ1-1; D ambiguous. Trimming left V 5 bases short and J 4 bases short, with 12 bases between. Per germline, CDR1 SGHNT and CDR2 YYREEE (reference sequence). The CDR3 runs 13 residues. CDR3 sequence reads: CASRPTATTEAFF. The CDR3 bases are TGTGCCAGCAGACCAACAGCAACCACTGAAGCTTTCTTT.

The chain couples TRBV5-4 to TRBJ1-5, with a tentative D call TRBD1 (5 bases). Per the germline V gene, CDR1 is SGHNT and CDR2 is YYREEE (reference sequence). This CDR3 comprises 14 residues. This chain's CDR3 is CAGGRWLSNQPQHF. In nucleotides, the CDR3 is TGTGCGGGGGGGAGATGGCTGAGCAATCAGCCCCAGCATTTT.